These 5 T cell receptor beta chains were all obtained from the same sample, sequenced in a study of response to subunit inactivated influenza vaccine. TCRdb re-analysed the RT-PCR reads in MiXCR, keeping a single row per CDR3 protein. The top ten clones hold around 1.8% of a sample with hundreds of thousands of distinct CDR3 sequences, about 25% of them seen once. Sequencing was performed on CD4+ T cells sorted from PBMCs, taken 4 to 6 days after vaccination. These receptors were taken from a man aged 50 or older who received an inactivated influenza vaccine.

V is TRBV19 and J is TRBJ2-5; D unclear. Germline V gives CDR1 LNHDA, CDR2 SQIVND (reference sequence). Trimming cost V 4 bases and J 7 bases, with 13 bases left between them. This CDR3 region has 13 residues. The CDR3 sequence: CASSTSVSSTQYF. DNA of the CDR3: TGTGCCAGTAGTACGTCGGTTTCATCGACCCAGTACTTC.

In its sample, this clonotype was seen a few times. The rearrangement joins TRBV28 to TRBJ2-6; D call uncertain. The CDR3 is 15 amino acids. Trimming shortened V by 3 bases and J by 1 base, and 7 bases separated the two germline ends. The germline V gene has CDR1 MDHEN and CDR2 SYDVKM. The CDR3 protein is CASSFAGSGANVLTF. DNA for the CDR3: TGTGCCAGCAGTTTTGCAGGTTCTGGGGCCAACGTCCTGACTTTC.

This clonotype has a handful of counts. The CDR3 DNA sequence: TGTGCCAGCAGTTACTCGCCGGGCATGGGAGAGACCCAGTACTTC. Translating it yields CASSYSPGMGETQYF. The V call is TRBV6-5, the J call TRBJ2-5; D not resolved. Trimming cost V 0 bases and J 4 bases, with 12 bases left between them. CDR3 length: 15 amino acids. The V gene's germline CDR1 is MNHEY and CDR2 SVGAGI.

The gene calls are TRBV29-1 and TRBJ2-5, with 11 bases identical to TRBD1. With V trimmed by 7 bases and J by 5 bases, 6 bases remained unmatched. The CDR3 sequence is 13 residues long. Germline CDR1 and CDR2: SQVTM and ANQGSEA. The DNA for the CDR3 is TGCAGCGCCGGACAGGGGGCAGCGGAGACCCAGTACTTC. This translates into CSAGQGAAETQYF. Based on the CDR3 plus reference TRBV29-1 and TRBJ2-5, the full variable domain is SAVISQKPSRDICQRGTSLTIQCQVDSQVTMMFWYRQQPGQSLTLIATANQGSEATYESGFVIDKFPISRPNLTFSTLTVSNMSPEDSSIYLCSAGQGAAETQYFGPGTRLLVL.

The sample holds one count of this clonotype. The J gene is TRBJ2-5, the V gene TRBV28; D is unclear. This CDR3 contains 14 residues. V shed 7 bases and J shed 2 bases, with 14 bases lying between them. The V gene's germline CDR1 is MDHEN and CDR2 SYDVKM. As DNA, the CDR3 is TGTGCCAGCATTCCGGTCGGATTACAAGAGACCCAGTACTTC. This translates into CASIPVGLQETQYF.